These 16 T cell receptor beta chains were all obtained from the same sample, sequenced in a study of blood T cell repertoires in COVID-19. TCRdb's table, derived via immunoSEQ multiplex PCR, lists solely in-frame clones and lacks some. The sample lists about 230,000 clones; 88% were seen once. The sequenced sample consisted of PBMCs or T cells enriched from blood (not recorded which). Receptors were obtained from a woman aged 40 to 55 with acute COVID-19.

This clone was counted only a few times. The chain couples TRBV6-5 to TRBJ2-5; the match to TRBD1 covers 7 bases. Germline V lookup: CDR1 MNHEY, CDR2 SVGAGI. The junction had 9 bases not matched to a gene; V was cut back by 6 bases and J by 5 bases. This CDR3 region has 14 residues. Here the CDR3 reads CASRALTGSETQYF. Written as DNA, the CDR3 is TGTGCCAGCAGGGCTCTGACAGGGTCGGAGACCCAGTACTTC.

The rearrangement uses TRBV10-3 and TRBJ1-5; TRBD1 matches at 7 bases. The trim removed 7 bases at V and 4 bases at J, leaving 4 bases unmatched. This CDR3 comprises 13 residues. The germline CDR1 and CDR2 sequences are ENHRY and SYGVKD. The CDR3, as DNA: TGTGCCATCACTGGGGACAGAAATCAGCCCCAGCATTTT. Translation: CAITGDRNQPQHF.

The chain links TRBV18 to TRBJ1-2, with TRBD1 matching 7 bases. This CDR3 is built from 13 residues. Looked up from germline, CDR1 is KGHSH and CDR2 is LQKENI. Trimming took 3 bases from V and 8 from J; bases not matched to a gene: 6. The CDR3 protein is CASSPGTAVGYTF. The CDR3 nucleotides are TGTGCCAGCTCACCTGGGACAGCGGTAGGCTACACCTTC.

The chain combines TRBV11-3 with TRBJ1-1, with D perhaps matching TRBD1 (5 bases). Trimming removed 4 bases at V and 4 bases at J, with 7 bases between. CDR1 is SGHNT and CDR2 is YENEEA in the germline V gene. CDR3 length: 12 residues. The CDR3 region is CASSYGATEAFF. The CDR3 coding sequence is TGTGCCAGCAGCTATGGGGCCACTGAAGCTTTCTTT.

This clone was seen repeatedly, ten times or more. This chain uses TRBV5-6 with TRBJ1-4; 7 bases are a match to TRBD1. The CDR3 sequence is 17 residues long. The V and J ends lost 1 base and 7 bases, in that order; junction bases with no gene match: 13. Germline V gene sequence: CDR1 SGHDT, CDR2 YYEEEE. The CDR3 is CASSLYGQDSRGEKLFF. The CDR3 DNA is TGTGCCAGCAGCTTGTACGGACAGGACAGTCGGGGTGAAAAACTGTTTTTT.

Here the CDR3 reads CASSPEYGRSGETQYF. The CDR3 DNA is TGTGCCAGCAGCCCCGAATACGGGAGATCGGGAGAGACCCAGTACTTC. The V call is TRBV27, the J call TRBJ2-5, with TRBD2 as a possible D gene (6 bases). Germline V lookup: CDR1 MNHEY, CDR2 SMNVEV (reference sequence). V dropped 6 bases and J dropped 4 bases, with 21 bases sitting between them. The CDR3 consists of 16 residues.

In its sample, this clone was seen once. The chain joins TRBV12-3 or TRBV12-4 to TRBJ1-1, with D perhaps TRBD1 (6 bases). CDR3 size: 13 residues. The V and J ends lost 1 base and 7 bases respectively, with 10 bases between them. CDR3 DNA sequence: TGTGCCAGCAGTTTAGTCAGGGGATTTGAAGCTTTCTTT. This encodes CASSLVRGFEAFF.

V gene TRBV7-8 combines with J gene TRBJ2-7; 10 bases are shared with TRBD2. Germline V gene lookup returns CDR1 SGHVS and CDR2 FQNEAQ. The CDR3 covers 16 residues. Trimming at V came to 2 bases and at J to 5 bases, leaving 9 bases not matched to a gene. The CDR3 loop is CASSLYGLAGADEQYV. CDR3 nucleotides: TGTGCCAGCAGCTTATATGGGCTAGCGGGAGCGGACGAGCAGTACGTC.

The chain carries TRBV5-8 and TRBJ1-2; 9 bases match TRBD1. J was trimmed by 8 bases and V by 4 bases; bases with no gene match: 6. The CDR3 is made up of 13 amino acids. CDR1 and CDR2 (germline): SGHTS, YDEGEE. DNA of the CDR3: TGTGCCAGCAGCCAGGACAGGGGTCCCGGCTACACCTTC. Its protein is CASSQDRGPGYTF.

The chain uses TRBV10-1 and TRBJ2-5, with D possibly being TRBD2 (5 bases). The CDR3 totals 13 residues. Trimming cost V 2 bases and J 5 bases, with 9 bases left between them. Germline CDR1 is WNHNN and CDR2 is SYGVQD (reference sequence). The CDR3 DNA sequence: TGCGCCAGCAGTGAGAGTAGCGTGGAGACCCAGTACTTC. It codes for CASSESSVETQYF.

Only one count was recorded for this clone. The rearrangement uses TRBV12-5 and TRBJ1-4; 8 bases map to TRBD1. Germline V CDR1 and CDR2: LGHNT, FRNRAP. CDR3 length: 14 residues. J gave up 10 bases and V 7 bases, and 11 bases lay outside the gene matches. This chain's CDR3 is CASAASGQGGKLFF. CDR3 sequence (DNA): TGTGCTAGTGCCGCCTCAGGACAGGGAGGAAAACTGTTTTTT.

The gene calls are TRBV7-2 and TRBJ1-3, with a possible D match to TRBD1 (5 bases). The CDR3 is 13 amino acids. Germline V gene data show CDR1 as SGHTA and CDR2 as FQGNSA. With 1 base removed from V and 11 bases from J, the gap between germline ends came to 12 bases. CDR3: CASSLVGGGPIYF. The CDR3, as DNA: TGTGCCAGCAGCTTAGTGGGGGGAGGGCCCATATATTTT.

Note on this clone: Additional DNA sequences in this sample encode the identical CDR3. The CDR3 region is CASSQQGGYTF. In DNA form, the CDR3 reads TGTGCCAGCAGCCAGCAGGGTGGCTACACCTTC. This chain uses TRBV3-1 (or the pseudogene TRBV3-2) with TRBJ1-2, with a tentative D call TRBD1 (5 bases). Trimming removed 3 bases from V and 7 bases from J, with 6 bases in between. The CDR3 extends over 11 amino acids. Germline V CDR1 and CDR2: LGHDT, YNNKEL (reference sequence).

The gene calls are TRBV2 and TRBJ1-2; unclear D gene. The CDR3 consists of 13 residues. CDR1 and CDR2 (germline): SNHLY, FYNNEI. The germline V and J ends were trimmed by 4 bases and 8 bases, with 14 bases remaining between them. DNA of the CDR3: TGTGCCAGCAGTGGCCGGGAACCTAGGGGCTACACCTTC. Protein: CASSGREPRGYTF.

A single count supports this clone. V gene TRBV5-6 combines with J gene TRBJ2-5, with a possible D match to TRBD2 (6 bases). The CDR3 has 16 amino acids. V was cut by 4 bases and J by 0 bases, with 16 bases left in between. The V gene's germline CDR1 is SGHDT and CDR2 YYEEEE. CDR3 sequence reads: CASSLTGVVYQETQYF. As DNA, the CDR3 is TGTGCCAGCAGCCTGACGGGGGTCGTGTACCAAGAGACCCAGTACTTC.

The chain recombines TRBV4-3 with TRBJ1-2; 8 bases line up with TRBD1. The CDR3 is 13 residues long. With V trimmed by 5 bases and J by 7 bases, 6 bases remained unmatched. Germline values: CDR1 LGHNA, CDR2 YSLEER. CDR3: CASSSRTGFGYTF. The CDR3 DNA sequence: TGCGCCAGCAGCTCACGGACAGGGTTTGGCTACACCTTC.